This entry describes one T cell receptor beta chain. The data were obtained in a study of blood T cell repertoires in COVID-19. In the authors' methods: Estimates of nucleated cell counts were drawn from the amplification of reference gene primers. Libraries were prepared by immunoSEQ multiplex PCR; TCRdb keeps only in-frame clonotypes and omits some of them. That table gives V, J and clone size, and the DNA gave D and trimming. Here the sample spans roughly 94,000 clones, 84% being singletons. Germline assignment: CDR1 MGHRA and CDR2 YSYEKL. The CDR3 covers 19 residues. V lost 4 bases to trimming and J lost 0 bases; unmatched junction nucleotides: 16.

The chain couples TRBV4-1 to TRBJ1-1; 8 nucleotides agree with TRBD1. Sequenced input: peripheral blood. The clonotype was recovered from a man aged 55-75 years with acute or convalescent COVID-19. CDR3 loop: CASSRRPDRDSRLNTEAFF. The CDR3 coding sequence is TGCGCCAGCAGCCGCCGTCCGGACAGGGATTCTCGGCTGAACACTGAAGCTTTCTTT.